These 10 T cell receptor beta chains originate from one sample sequenced in a study of blood T cell repertoires in COVID-19. Libraries were prepared by immunoSEQ multiplex PCR; TCRdb keeps only in-frame clonotypes and omits some of them. Among 15,000 to 20,000 clones, about 93% were seen once, and the ten largest hold less than 5%. Specimen: peripheral blood. These receptors originate from a man in his fifties or sixties with active COVID-19.

This clone occurred a few times. This chain links TRBV9 with TRBJ1-2, with no clear D. CDR1 is SGDLS, CDR2 YYNGEE, per germline. CDR3 length: 12 residues. The V and J ends lost 4 bases and 4 bases respectively, with 8 bases between them. The CDR3 nucleotides read TGTGCCAGCAGCCCTTCCGGCTATGGCTACACCTTC. As protein: CASSPSGYGYTF.

This clone was picked up one time. The chain joins TRBV10-3 to TRBJ2-3, with 8 bases identical to TRBD2. The germline V gene has CDR1 ENHRY and CDR2 SYGVKD. V lost 10 bases, J lost 0 bases, and 6 bases stayed unmatched. The CDR3 contains 14 residues. The chain's CDR3 is CASLSGASTDTQYF. CDR3 bases: TGTGCCAGCCTTAGCGGGGCTAGCACAGATACGCAGTATTTT.

CDR3 residues: CASSNQVGSGGYTF. Written as DNA, the CDR3 is TGTGCCAGCAGTAACCAGGTCGGGTCGGGAGGCTACACCTTC. The rearrangement links TRBV2 to TRBJ1-2; D is uncertain. This CDR3 is 14 amino acids long. Trimming shortened V by 5 bases and J by 8 bases, and 18 bases separated the two germline ends. Per germline, CDR1 SNHLY and CDR2 FYNNEI.

CDR3 sequence: CASSFSETQYF. For the CDR3, the DNA is TGTGCCAGCAGCTTTTCGGAGACCCAGTACTTC. The genes are TRBV7-6 and TRBJ2-5, with no clear D. This CDR3 is built from 11 residues. V lost 3 bases and J 5 bases, leaving 4 bases between the germline ends. The germline V gene has CDR1 SGHVS and CDR2 FNYEAQ.

The rearrangement joins TRBV4-1 to TRBJ2-3, with D uncertain. From germline, CDR1 is MGHRA and CDR2 YSYEKL. The CDR3 loop spans 18 amino acids. V was pared by 0 bases and J by 0 bases, with 16 bases between. The CDR3 here is CASSQDRTGTSSTDTQYF. The CDR3 DNA is TGCGCCAGCAGCCAAGATCGCACGGGTACATCTAGCACAGATACGCAGTATTTT.

The chain links TRBV10-3 to TRBJ1-1; TRBD1 is a possible D gene (6 bases). The CDR3 is 13 amino acids. The germline CDR1 and CDR2 sequences are ENHRY and SYGVKD. V was cut by 8 bases and J by 1 base, with 11 bases left in between. The DNA for the CDR3 is TGTGCCATCCTAGACAGGCCGAACACTGAAGCTTTCTTT. This gives the protein CAILDRPNTEAFF.

Details on this clone: At the DNA level, this CDR3 is encoded by other sequences in the same sample as well. This rearrangement joins TRBV5-1 to TRBJ2-3; 8 bases map to TRBD1. The CDR3 has 14 residues. Germline V lookup: CDR1 SGHRS, CDR2 YFSETQ. The junction had 0 bases not matched to a gene; V was cut back by 0 bases and J by 3 bases. Here the CDR3 reads CASSLGTGTDTQYF. The CDR3 nucleotides read TGCGCCAGCAGCTTGGGGACAGGGACAGATACGCAGTATTTT.

The J gene is TRBJ2-1, the V gene TRBV6-2 or TRBV6-3; D remains unclear. CDR1 is MNHEY, CDR2 SVGEGT, per germline. V was trimmed by 7 bases and J by 0 bases, leaving 13 bases between them. The CDR3 has 15 residues. Written as DNA, the CDR3 is TGTGCCAGCACCCCACGCTGGAGCTCCTACAATGAGCAGTTCTTC. Its translation: CASTPRWSSYNEQFF.

This clone has only one observation. The chain uses TRBV6-5 and TRBJ1-2; D is unresolved. This CDR3 has 13 amino acids. Trimming removed 6 bases from V and 7 bases from J, with 15 bases in between. Germline V gene lookup returns CDR1 MNHEY and CDR2 SVGAGI. The CDR3 DNA reads TGTGCCAGCAGCAGGACTCCCTACGGTGGCTACACCTTC. Translation: CASSRTPYGGYTF.

This chain joins TRBV11-2 and TRBJ1-2; 9 nucleotides align to TRBD1. Trimming took 5 bases from V and 8 from J; bases not matched to a gene: 12. The CDR3 extends over 15 amino acids. CDR1 and CDR2 (germline): SGHAT, FQNNGV. The CDR3 DNA follows: TGTGCCAGCAGCCATGGGACAGGGTTTTTTGGAGGCTACACCTTC. This encodes CASSHGTGFFGGYTF.